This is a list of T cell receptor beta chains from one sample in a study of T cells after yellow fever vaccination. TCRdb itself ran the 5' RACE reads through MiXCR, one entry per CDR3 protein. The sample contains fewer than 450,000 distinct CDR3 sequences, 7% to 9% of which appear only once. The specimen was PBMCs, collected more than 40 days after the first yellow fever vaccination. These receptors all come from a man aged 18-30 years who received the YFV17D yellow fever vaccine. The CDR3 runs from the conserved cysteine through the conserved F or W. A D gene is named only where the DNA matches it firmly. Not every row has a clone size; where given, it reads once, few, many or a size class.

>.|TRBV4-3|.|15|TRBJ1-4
CASRRTDATNEKLFF
TGCGCCAGCAGAAGGACGGATGCAACTAATGAAAAACTGTTTTTT
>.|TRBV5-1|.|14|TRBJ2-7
CASSFDGSTYEQYF
TGCGCCAGCAGCTTCGACGGAAGTACCTACGAGCAGTACTTC
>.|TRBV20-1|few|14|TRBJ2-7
CSATGAKAGYEQYF
TGCAGTGCTACTGGGGCGAAGGCGGGCTACGAGCAGTACTTC
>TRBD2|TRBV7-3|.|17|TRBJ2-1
CASSGTSGGAPYNEQFF
TGTGCCAGCAGCGGGACTAGCGGGGGGGCCCCCTACAATGAGCAGTTCTTC
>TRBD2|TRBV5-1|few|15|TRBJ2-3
CASRQAGASTDTQYF
TGCGCCAGCAGACAAGCGGGGGCGTCTACAGATACGCAGTATTTT
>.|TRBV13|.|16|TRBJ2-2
CASSPPAGWDAGELFF
TGTGCCAGCAGCCCCCCCGCAGGGTGGGATGCCGGGGAGCTGTTTTTT
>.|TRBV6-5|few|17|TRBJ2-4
CASSYTRRGQAKNIQYF
TGTGCCAGCAGTTACACCCGCAGGGGCCAAGCCAAAAACATTCAGTACTTC
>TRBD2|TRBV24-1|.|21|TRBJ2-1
CATSPTYPGLAGTTSYNEQFF
TGTGCCACCAGTCCGACCTACCCGGGACTAGCGGGGACAACGTCCTACAATGAGCAGTTCTTC
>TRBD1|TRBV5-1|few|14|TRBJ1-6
CASSFTGGDSPLHF
TGCGCCAGCAGCTTTACAGGGGGAGATTCACCCCTCCACTTT
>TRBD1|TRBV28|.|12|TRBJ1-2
CASSFTGEGYTF
TGTGCCAGCAGTTTCACAGGGGAGGGCTACACCTTC
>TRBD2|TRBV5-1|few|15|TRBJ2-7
CASTELAGGSYEQYF
TGCGCCAGCACCGAACTAGCGGGGGGATCCTACGAGCAGTACTTC
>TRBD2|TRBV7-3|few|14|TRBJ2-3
CASSSGGRVDTQYF
TGTGCCAGCTCTAGCGGGGGGCGCGTAGATACGCAGTATTTT
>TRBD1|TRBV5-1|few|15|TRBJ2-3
CASSLGQGYTDTQYF
TGCGCCAGCAGCTTGGGACAGGGTTACACAGATACGCAGTATTTT
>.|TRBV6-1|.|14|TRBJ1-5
CASSADGNNQPQHF
TGTGCCAGCAGTGCGGACGGGAACAATCAGCCCCAGCATTTT
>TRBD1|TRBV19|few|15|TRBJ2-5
CASGPRDRDLETQYF
TGTGCCAGTGGTCCACGGGACAGGGATCTAGAGACCCAGTACTTC
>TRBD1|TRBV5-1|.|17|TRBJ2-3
CASSLGDRGPFADTQYF
TGCGCCAGCAGCTTGGGGGACAGGGGGCCTTTCGCAGATACGCAGTATTTT
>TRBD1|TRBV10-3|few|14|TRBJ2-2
CAISQGQGPGELFF
TGTGCCATCAGTCAAGGACAGGGCCCCGGGGAGCTGTTTTTT
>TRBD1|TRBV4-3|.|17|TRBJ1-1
CASSQARDRTLNTEAFF
TGCGCCAGCAGCCAGGCCCGGGACAGAACCCTAAACACTGAAGCTTTCTTT
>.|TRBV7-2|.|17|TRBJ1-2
CASSSRFAPREAYGYTF
TGTGCCAGCAGCTCGCGGTTCGCACCCAGGGAGGCATATGGCTACACCTTC
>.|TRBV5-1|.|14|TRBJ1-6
CASSLEWRAAPLHF
TGCGCCAGCAGCTTGGAGTGGAGGGCTGCACCCCTCCACTTT
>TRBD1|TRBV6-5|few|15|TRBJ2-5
CASSFLDRVGQTQYF
TGTGCCAGCAGTTTCCTCGACAGGGTCGGACAGACCCAGTACTTC
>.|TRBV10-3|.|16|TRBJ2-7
CAISGVSGAGIYEQYF
TGTGCCATCAGTGGGGTGTCAGGGGCCGGGATCTACGAGCAGTACTTC
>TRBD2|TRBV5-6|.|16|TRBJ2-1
CASSKFLAGDYNEQFF
TGTGCCAGCAGCAAATTCCTAGCGGGGGACTACAATGAGCAGTTCTTC
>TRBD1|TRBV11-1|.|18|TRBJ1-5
CASSMGTANPYSNQPQHF
TGTGCCAGCAGCATGGGGACAGCTAACCCCTATAGCAATCAGCCCCAGCATTTT
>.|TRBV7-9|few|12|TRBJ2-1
CASSFFDNEQFF
TGTGCCAGCAGCTTCTTCGACAATGAGCAGTTCTTC
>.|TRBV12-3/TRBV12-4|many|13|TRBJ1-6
CASSPQVNSPLHF
TGTGCCAGCAGCCCCCAGGTTAATTCACCCCTCCACTTT
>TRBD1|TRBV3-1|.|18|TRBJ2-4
CASSQGWGQGLAKNIQYF
TGTGCCAGCAGCCAAGGATGGGGACAGGGACTAGCCAAAAACATTCAGTACTTC
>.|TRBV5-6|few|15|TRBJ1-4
CASSFWGSRNEKLFF
TGTGCCAGCAGTTTTTGGGGATCAAGAAATGAAAAACTGTTTTTT
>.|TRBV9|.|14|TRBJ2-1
CASSTLLVSNEQFF
TGTGCCAGCAGCACCTTACTAGTTTCCAATGAGCAGTTCTTC
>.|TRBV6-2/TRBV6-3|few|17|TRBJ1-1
CASSYSHDRGGRAGAFF
TGTGCCAGCAGTTACTCCCATGACAGAGGAGGCCGGGCCGGAGCTTTCTTT
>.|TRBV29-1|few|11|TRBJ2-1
CSVEGTSVQFF
TGCAGCGTTGAAGGGACCTCGGTGCAGTTCTTC
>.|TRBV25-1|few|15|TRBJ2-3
CASSEYTNQMYTQYF
TGTGCCAGCAGTGAATATACGAACCAGATGTATACGCAGTATTTT
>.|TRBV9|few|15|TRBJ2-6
CASSVDLSGANVLTF
TGTGCCAGCAGCGTAGACCTCTCTGGGGCCAACGTCCTGACTTTC
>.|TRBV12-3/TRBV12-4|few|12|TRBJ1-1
CASSLQYTEAFF
TGTGCCAGCAGCCTTCAGTACACTGAAGCTTTCTTT
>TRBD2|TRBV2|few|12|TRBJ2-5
CASRGLAETQYF
TGTGCCAGCAGAGGACTAGCGGAGACCCAGTACTTC
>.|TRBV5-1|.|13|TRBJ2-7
CASSSSEQGEQYF
TGCGCCAGCAGCTCCTCGGAACAGGGTGAGCAGTACTTC